The sequence of this T cell receptor (beta chain) was determined in a study of blood T cells in healthy people across ages. Broader study findings: The percentage of naive T cells correlated strongly with TCR beta diversity. Considered underestimates were the diversity estimates obtained from one million T cells.

The extraction recovered at least 5 micrograms of total RNA per sample. This CDR3 is built from 14 residues. Germline CDR1 reads SGHRS; CDR2 reads YFSETQ. The junction had 5 bases not matched to a gene; V was cut back by 6 bases and J by 2 bases. The second PCR ran roughly 7 to 12 cycles with a sample-barcoded 5' primer and J-beta primers. A template-switch adaptor with 12 random nucleotides tagged each cDNA molecule. TCRdb reanalysed the 5' RACE reads using MiXCR and keeps one entry per CDR3 protein. The table lists about 1.8 million distinct CDR3 sequences, around 48% of them singletons. Turning to this clonotype: Its antigen is undetermined.

This receptor was identified in a woman aged 35 to 49 in good health. Sequenced material: blood. The chain links TRBV5-1 to TRBJ2-1; 7 positions match TRBD1. As DNA, the CDR3 is TGCGCCAGCAATGAGGGACAGCCCTACAATGAGCAGTTCTTC. Encoded protein: CASNEGQPYNEQFF.